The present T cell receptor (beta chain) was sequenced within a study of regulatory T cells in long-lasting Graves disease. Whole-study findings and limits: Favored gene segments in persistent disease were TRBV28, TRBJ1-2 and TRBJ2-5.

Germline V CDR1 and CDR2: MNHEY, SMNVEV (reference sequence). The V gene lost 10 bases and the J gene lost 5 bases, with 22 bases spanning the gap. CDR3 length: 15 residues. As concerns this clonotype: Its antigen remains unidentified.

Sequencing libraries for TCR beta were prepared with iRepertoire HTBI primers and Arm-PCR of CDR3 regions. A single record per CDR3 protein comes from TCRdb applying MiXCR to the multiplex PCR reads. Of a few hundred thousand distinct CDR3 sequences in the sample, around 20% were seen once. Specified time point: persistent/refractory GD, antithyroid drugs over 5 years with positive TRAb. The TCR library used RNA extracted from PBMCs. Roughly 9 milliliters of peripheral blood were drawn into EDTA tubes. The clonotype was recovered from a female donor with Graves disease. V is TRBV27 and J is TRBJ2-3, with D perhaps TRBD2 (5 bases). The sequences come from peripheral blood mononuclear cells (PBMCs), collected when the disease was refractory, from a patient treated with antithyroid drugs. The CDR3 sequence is CATQLWSGPQDTQYF. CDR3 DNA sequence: TGTGCCACCCAACTCTGGAGCGGTCCACAAGATACGCAGTATTTT.